Described below is a single T cell receptor beta chain sequence and its context. The source of the sample is a study of blood T cell repertoires in COVID-19. This CDR3 has 14 residues. CDR1 and CDR2 (germline): SGHTA, FQGNSA. With 3 bases removed from V and 3 bases from J, the gap between germline ends came to 11 bases. Membership in each cohort depended on participant-reported clinical history. The protocol was immunoSEQ multiplex PCR, while the TCRdb copy is restricted to in-frame clones and leaves out a portion. The profile shows roughly 250,000 clones, more than 85% of them singletons. Material: PBMCs or T cells enriched from blood (not recorded which). The TCR comes from a man aged 35-49 years who had recovered from COVID-19. J is TRBJ2-5 and V is TRBV7-2, with a weak D call TRBD2 (7 bases). The CDR3 sequence: CASSLQGTKETQYF. The CDR3 DNA reads TGTGCCAGCAGCTTGCAGGGGACTAAAGAGACCCAGTACTTC.